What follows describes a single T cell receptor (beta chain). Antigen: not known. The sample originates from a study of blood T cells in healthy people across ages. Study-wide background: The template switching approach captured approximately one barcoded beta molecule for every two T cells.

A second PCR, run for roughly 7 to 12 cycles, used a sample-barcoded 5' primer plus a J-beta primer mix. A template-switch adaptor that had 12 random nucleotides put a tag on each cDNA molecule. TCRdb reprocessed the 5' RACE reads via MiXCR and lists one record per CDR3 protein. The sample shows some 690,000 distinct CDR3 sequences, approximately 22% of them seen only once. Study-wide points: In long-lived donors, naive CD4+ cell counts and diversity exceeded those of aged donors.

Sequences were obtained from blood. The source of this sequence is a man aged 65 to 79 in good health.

CDR3 bases: TGTGCCAGCAGCTTCGGACAGCGAGGCACAGATACGCAGTATTTT. This sequence encodes CASSFGQRGTDTQYF. The rearrangement uses TRBV11-3 and TRBJ2-3, with TRBD1 as a possible D gene (6 bases). Germline CDR1 is SGHNT and CDR2 is YENEEA. The CDR3 runs 15 residues. Trimming cost V 3 bases and J 1 base, with 11 bases left between them.